The 3 T cell receptor beta chains below all came from one sample that was sequenced in a study of blood T cell repertoires in COVID-19. Repertoires were generated with immunoSEQ multiplex PCR, while TCRdb's copy carries only in-frame clones and drops some. The sample holds tens of thousands of clones, about nine tenths seen once. The sequenced material came from peripheral blood. The receptors were gathered from a man aged 55 to 70 with acute or convalescent COVID-19.

A word on this clone: Other nucleotide sequences from this sample produce the same CDR3. The gene calls are TRBV5-1 and TRBJ2-1; D is unclear. Trimming left V 0 bases short and J 1 base short, with 5 bases between. CDR1 and CDR2 from the germline V gene are SGHRS and YFSETQ. There are 14 residues in the CDR3. The CDR3 here is CASSLGGSYNEQFF. As DNA, the CDR3 is TGCGCCAGCAGCTTGGGCGGATCCTACAATGAGCAGTTCTTC.

The gene calls are TRBV19 and TRBJ1-3, with a possible D match to TRBD1 (6 bases). Between the trimmed V and J ends, which lost 6 bases and 4 bases, there was a span of 13 bases. The CDR3 totals 14 residues. Germline lookup yields CDR1 LNHDA and CDR2 SQIVND (reference sequence). CDR3 loop: CASRALGTGNTIYF. For the CDR3, the DNA is TGTGCCAGTAGGGCGCTAGGGACAGGAAACACCATATATTTT.

The chain links TRBV7-2 to TRBJ2-7, with D perhaps TRBD1 (5 bases). CDR1 is SGHTA and CDR2 is FQGNSA in the germline V gene. This CDR3 is built from 13 residues. V lost 3 bases and J lost 5, with 11 bases in between. CDR3 amino acids: CASSLWTRDEQYF. The DNA of the CDR3 is TGTGCCAGCAGCTTGTGGACAAGGGACGAGCAGTACTTC. Variable domain in full (rest from reference TRBV7-2 and TRBJ2-7): GAGVSQSPSNKVTEKGKDVELRCDPISGHTALYWYRQSLGQGLEFLIYFQGNSAPDKSGLPSDRFSAERTGGSVSTLTIQRTQQEDSAVYLCASSLWTRDEQYFGPGTRLTVT.